The 2 T cell receptor beta chains below were found in one sample sequenced in a study of OX40 agonist ivuxolimab in advanced cancers. Generated by immunoSEQ multiplex PCR, the TCRdb table keeps only in-frame clones and is missing some. The sample lists some 40,000 clones, approximately 86% occurring once. The source was CD4+ or CD8+ T cells sorted from blood, collected in a trial of the OX40 agonist ivuxolimab. Source of these receptors: an adult with an advanced solid tumor such as melanoma, head and neck, liver or kidney cancer.

The chain recombines TRBV7-3 with TRBJ2-2; no firm D call. This CDR3 has 14 residues. Trimming left V 2 bases short and J 2 bases short, with 6 bases between. CDR1 and CDR2 (germline): SGHTA, FQGTGA. The CDR3 nucleotides are TGTGCCAGCAGCTTACCCCAAAACACCGGGGAGCTGTTTTTT. Amino acid sequence: CASSLPQNTGELFF.

The gene calls are TRBV6-1 and TRBJ2-1; D gene unclear. The CDR3 loop spans 11 amino acids. Germline lookup yields CDR1 MNHNS and CDR2 SASEGT. Trimming removed 4 bases from V and 14 bases from J, with 12 bases in between. The CDR3 nucleotides are TGTGCCAGCAGTGTAGAAAGTGGGGAGTTCTTC. Translation: CASSVESGEFF.